This passage covers 32 T cell receptor beta chains from one sample sequenced in a study of tumor-infiltrating lymphocytes in primary liver carcinoma. TCR beta cDNA was prepared out of around 460 ng total RNA by means of a constant-region primer. A slightly modified ARM-PCR protocol with three nested multiplex PCR rounds produced these TCR beta libraries. It was with TRBV1-TRBV30 forward primers and a C-beta reverse primer that the first two PCR rounds were run, at roughly 10 cycles each. TCRdb re-called the multiplex PCR reads with MiXCR, one entry per CDR3 protein. Altogether approximately 74,000 distinct CDR3 sequences are present, about 70% being singletons, with the ten largest covering 12% to 15%. Starting material for RNA and DNA co-extraction consisted of roughly 17-31 mg of unsorted bulk tissue. The specimen sequenced was liver tumor tissue from sampling region 4. Described subset: tumor region T4, right-lateral pole. Receptor source: an older woman with primary liver carcinoma and hepatitis B virus infection.

CDR3 in DNA: TGTGCCAGTAGTATAGATGGCCTTTGGAACACTGAAGCTTTCTTT. Encoded protein: CASSIDGLWNTEAFF. The V and J genes are TRBV19 and TRBJ1-1; D remains unclear. The CDR3 covers 15 residues. V shed 0 bases and J shed 1 base, with 9 bases lying between them. The germline V gene has CDR1 LNHDA and CDR2 SQIVND (reference sequence). Full variable domain (outside the CDR3, taken from reference TRBV19 and TRBJ1-1): DGGITQSPKYLFRKEGQNVTLSCEQNLNHDAMYWYRQDPGQGLRLIYYSQIVNDFQKGDIAEGYSVSREKKESFPLTVTSAQKNPTAFYLCASSIDGLWNTEAFFGQGTRLTVV.

Remarks on this clonotype: The junction departs from germline at one end; a sequencing error may be responsible. V usage is TRBV5-5 and J usage is TRBJ2-5; D is unresolved. Germline-derived CDR1 and CDR2 are SGHKS and YYEKEE (reference sequence). This CDR3 is 15 amino acids long. In DNA form, the CDR3 reads TGTGTCAGCAGCTTTGGATTCATGGACCAAGAGACCCAGTACTTC. Translated: CVSSFGFMDQETQYF.

Remarks on this clonotype: One end of the junction is discordant with germline, which a read error may explain. The chain links TRBV6-1 to TRBJ2-3; 7 bases line up with TRBD1. This CDR3 is 15 amino acids long. Germline V lookup: CDR1 MNHNS, CDR2 SASEGT. CDR3 protein: CASSEGDRVTGTQYF. For the CDR3, the DNA is TGTGCCAGCAGTGAGGGAGACAGGGTCACAGGTACGCAGTATTTT.

V usage is TRBV5-1 and J usage is TRBJ2-5, with D possibly being TRBD1 (7 bases). V lost 0 bases, J lost 1 base, and 22 bases lay in between. The CDR3 sequence is 19 residues long. CDR1 is SGHRS, CDR2 YFSETQ, per germline. In DNA form, the CDR3 reads TGCGCCAGCAGCTTGGCAGGGGCAGGGGGGACCACAAGCCAAGAGACCCAGTACTTC. As protein: CASSLAGAGGTTSQETQYF.

A note on this clonotype: This clone may be a read error of a much larger clone one base away. V gene TRBV6-6 combines with J gene TRBJ2-6; tentatively, D is TRBD1 (5 bases). The CDR3 length is 16 residues. The V gene's germline CDR1 is MNHNY and CDR2 SVGAGI (reference sequence). The CDR3 nucleotides are TGTGCCAGCAGTAGGGGCGGCGTCTCTGGGGCCGACGTCCTGACTTTC. Translating it yields CASSRGGVSGADVLTF.

This clonotype has only one observation. One end of the junction fails to match germline, which may point to a read error. The chain has TRBV11-3 and TRBJ2-1; perhaps TRBD2 as D (6 bases). CDR1 and CDR2 (germline): SGHNT, YENEEA. There are 17 residues in the CDR3. The CDR3 here is CVSGLGFGGLSYNEQFF. The CDR3 bases are TGTGTCAGCGGGTTAGGGTTCGGCGGGCTTTCCTACAATGAGCAGTTCTTC.

This sequence joins TRBV4-1 and TRBJ2-1; no clear D gene. Germline V gene lookup returns CDR1 MGHRA and CDR2 YSYEKL. The CDR3 runs to 16 residues. V shed 2 bases and J shed 15 bases, with 26 bases lying between them. CDR3 nucleotide sequence: TGCGCCAGCAGCCAATCGGAAGTGGGCTCCTACAATGTGCGGTTCTTC. It codes for CASSQSEVGSYNVRFF.

With respect to this clonotype: The junction shows a germline mismatch at one end, possibly a read error. This sequence joins TRBV7-8 and TRBJ2-6, with a possible D match to TRBD1 (7 bases). CDR3 size: 16 residues. CDR1 is SGHVS and CDR2 is FQNEAQ in the germline V gene. CDR3 in DNA: TGTGCCAGCAGTTTAGCAGGGGGGACTGGGGCCAACGTCCTGACTTTC. Translated: CASSLAGGTGANVLTF.

Concerning this clonotype itself: A much bigger clone sits one base away, suggesting this may be a read error. The chain couples TRBV7-9 to TRBJ1-2; perhaps TRBD1 as D (5 bases). The CDR3 length is 14 residues. The germline V gene has CDR1 SEHNR and CDR2 FQNEAQ (reference sequence). CDR3 amino acids: CTSSYGGRGYGYTF. The CDR3 DNA follows: TGTACCAGCAGCTACGGGGGACGGGGCTATGGCTACACCTTC.

This clonotype was seen repeatedly, ten times or more. A clone one base away is much larger, so this may be a read error. The J gene is TRBJ2-5, the V gene TRBV4-1; 13 bases align to TRBD2. V gave up 0 bases and J gave up 2 bases; unmatched junction bases: 3. The V gene's germline CDR1 is MGHRA and CDR2 YSYEKL. The CDR3 sequence is 17 residues long. This CDR3 reads CASSQEGLAGLQETQYF. CDR3 sequence (DNA): TGCGCCAGCAGCCAAGAGGGACTAGCGGGGCTACAAGAGACCCAGTACTTC.

A remark on this clonotype: The germline gene is not matched at one end of the junction; a read error may be the cause. The chain has TRBV11-2 and TRBJ2-3; D may be TRBD1 or TRBD2 (7 bases each). The CDR3 extends over 16 amino acids. Germline CDR1 SGHAT, CDR2 FQNNGV. The CDR3 region has the DNA TGTGTCAGTAGCTTAGGGGAGGGGGCTTCCACAGATACGCAGTGTTTT. The encoded protein is CVSSLGEGASTDTQCF.

Comment on this clonotype: Since no conserved phenylalanine or tryptophan closes the CDR3, a read error is the likely cause. The rearrangement links TRBV6-2 or TRBV6-3 to TRBJ2-7; possibly TRBD2 for D (5 bases). V gave up 6 bases and J gave up 5 bases, with 20 bases separating them. Germline V lookup: CDR1 MNHEY, CDR2 SVGEGT. The length of the CDR3 is 15 residues. CDR3 in amino acids: CASSIELVGADEQYL. CDR3 bases: TGTGCCAGCAGCATCGAGCTAGTGGGAGCCGACGAGCAGTACCTC.

As concerns this clonotype: Sequence at one end of the junction differs from germline and may be a read error. The chain carries TRBV6-1 and TRBJ2-5; D gene unclear. Germline-derived CDR1 and CDR2 are MNHNS and SASEGT. CDR3 size: 12 residues. CDR3 sequence: CGSSVWRETQYF. As DNA, the CDR3 is TGTGGCAGCAGTGTATGGCGAGAGACCCAGTACTTC.

With respect to this clonotype: Germline and junction disagree at one end, which may indicate a read error. The V call is TRBV4-1, the J call TRBJ1-2; D is possibly TRBD1 (6 bases). The CDR3 extends over 15 amino acids. CDR1 MGHRA and CDR2 YSYEKL come from the germline V gene. CDR3 coding DNA: TGCGCCAGTAGCCACACCGGGACACGGAACTATGGCTACATCTTC. Protein sequence: CASSHTGTRNYGYIF.

The chain uses TRBV7-9 and TRBJ1-5; D is ambiguous. There are 14 residues in the CDR3. Germline V gives CDR1 SEHNR, CDR2 FQNEAQ (reference sequence). V was cut by 5 bases and J by 9 bases, with 17 bases left in between. The CDR3 reads CASSIEGAYPPQHF. Here the CDR3 DNA reads TGTGCCAGCAGCATAGAGGGTGCCTATCCGCCCCAGCATTTT.

Points on this clonotype: Mismatch with germline at one junction end may stem from a read error. V gene TRBV28 combines with J gene TRBJ2-5; D possibly corresponds to TRBD1 (6 bases). Per the germline V gene, CDR1 is MDHEN and CDR2 is SYDVKM. The CDR3 has 18 residues. CDR3 loop: CTSSGTGPRYVIRETQYF. The CDR3 DNA is TGTACCAGCAGCGGAACAGGGCCAAGATATGTTATCCGTGAGACCCAGTACTTC.

Remarks on this clonotype: The CDR3 does not close with the conserved phenylalanine or tryptophan, likely indicating a read error. The CDR3 DNA reads TGTGCCAGCAGCTTGGGTGGGGAGGCCTACGAGCAGTACCTC. It encodes CASSLGGEAYEQYL. The J gene is TRBJ2-7, the V gene TRBV5-4; possibly TRBD2 for D (6 bases). The germline V gene encodes CDR1 SGHNT and CDR2 YYREEE (reference sequence). The CDR3 runs to 14 residues. The V and J ends lost 0 bases and 2 bases respectively, with 9 bases between them.

Details on this clonotype: One junction end does not reproduce the germline sequence, and a read error may be involved. This sequence joins TRBV12-3 or TRBV12-4 and TRBJ2-5; D is unclear. This CDR3 is built from 13 residues. The CDR3 reads CASTRRGQKTQYF. The CDR3 DNA reads TGTGCCAGCACCCGACGAGGCCAAAAGACCCAGTACTTC.

To note about this clonotype: This may come from a read error, since a much larger clone is one base off. The DNA for the CDR3 is TGTGCCAGCAACCCCGGGACTAGCGACCTTTATGGGGAGCTGTTTTTT. Protein: CASNPGTSDLYGELFF. The chain joins TRBV28 to TRBJ2-2, with TRBD2 matching over 10 bases. CDR1 is MDHEN and CDR2 is SYDVKM in the germline V gene. This CDR3 comprises 16 residues. Trimming removed 7 bases from V and 8 bases from J; junction bases left unmatched: 13.

This clonotype was seen at least ten times. This chain links TRBV6-5 with TRBJ1-5, with 7 bases lining up with TRBD1. CDR3 length: 14 residues. The germline gives CDR1 MNHEY, CDR2 SVGAGI. The V segment lost 2 bases and the J segment 6 bases; nucleotides outside the gene matches: 4. The CDR3 sequence: CASSYMAGGQPQHF. The CDR3 nucleotides read TGTGCCAGCAGTTACATGGCAGGGGGTCAGCCCCAGCATTTT.

In the case of this clonotype: At one end the junction does not follow the germline gene, possibly because of a read error. The chain employs TRBV18 and TRBJ2-3, with 8 bases that match TRBD2. Germline loops: CDR1 KGHSH, CDR2 LQKENI. This CDR3 has 16 amino acids. CDR3 nucleotide sequence: TGTGCCAGCTTACCCCCCGGCGGGAGGACGACAGATACGCGGTATTTT. It specifies CASLPPGGRTTDTRYF.

To note about this clonotype: Germline is not matched at one junction end, which may reflect a read error. The chain employs TRBV12-3 or TRBV12-4 and TRBJ2-7; weak D call: TRBD2 (6 bases). CDR3 length equals 16 residues. CDR3 DNA: TGTGCCTGCAGTTTTTGGGACTTGGGGGGTACTTACGAGCAGTACTTC. This gives the protein CACSFWDLGGTYEQYF.

With regard to this clonotype: This clone may be a read error of a much larger clone one base away. This chain uses TRBV7-9 with TRBJ1-1, with D unresolved. V lost 5 bases and J 0 bases, leaving 10 bases between the germline ends. Germline loops: CDR1 SEHNR, CDR2 FQNEAQ (reference sequence). CDR3 size: 14 residues. DNA of the CDR3: TGTGCCAGCAGCCTCCAGAGGATGAACACTGAAGCTTTCTTT. Its protein is CASSLQRMNTEAFF.

This clonotype occurred once. The genes are TRBV5-5 and TRBJ2-7, with D possibly called TRBD1 or TRBD2 (6 bases each). This CDR3 spans 15 amino acids. CDR1 and CDR2 (germline): SGHKS, YYEKEE (reference sequence). V was cut by 4 bases and J by 4 bases, with 18 bases left in between. The DNA for the CDR3 is TGTGCCAGCAGCCCGGGACGGGGGCGCTTATACGAGCAGTACTTC. Protein sequence: CASSPGRGRLYEQYF.

As concerns this clonotype: A single base separates this from a much larger clone, so it may be a read error. V usage is TRBV6-6 and J usage is TRBJ1-1, with no clear D. The CDR3 runs 10 residues. In germline, CDR1 is MNHNY, CDR2 SVGAGI (reference sequence). The CDR3 loop reads CASSYAEASF. CDR3 DNA sequence: TGTGCCAGCAGTTACGCAGAAGCTTCCTTT.

The rearrangement links TRBV12-3 or TRBV12-4 to TRBJ2-6; D is undetermined. V gave up 10 bases and J gave up 2 bases, with 15 bases separating them. The CDR3 is 15 amino acids. DNA for the CDR3: TGTGCCAAAAGTCTACGGAGAGCTGGGGCCAACGTCCTGACTTTC. It codes for CAKSLRRAGANVLTF.

Concerning this clonotype itself: Relative to the germline gene, one junction end is altered; a read error may explain this. The V gene is TRBV6-1, the J gene TRBJ2-7, with D possibly TRBD1 on 6 matching bases. The CDR3 consists of 14 residues. The germline gives CDR1 MNHNS, CDR2 SASEGT. The CDR3 coding sequence is TGTTCCAGCAGTGAGCAGGGGCTCCCCTACGAACAGTACTTC. Encoded protein: CSSSEQGLPYEQYF.

This clonotype was counted only a few times. Given a much more abundant clone one base away, this may be a read error. The chain recombines TRBV10-2 with TRBJ1-3; no firm D call. V was shortened by 8 bases and J by 4 bases, with 15 bases between the two germline ends. This CDR3 is 14 amino acids long. Germline V gene lookup returns CDR1 WSHSY and CDR2 SAAADI. The CDR3 loop reads CASGAGFTGNTIYF. CDR3 bases: TGCGCCAGCGGTGCAGGATTTACGGGAAACACCATATATTTT.

This clonotype was counted once. The conserved phenylalanine or tryptophan normally closing the CDR3 is absent here, so this likely arose from a read error. The chain links TRBV11-2 to TRBJ1-1, with 8 bases identical to TRBD1. Unmatched junction bases numbered 6, after V lost 0 bases and J lost 3 bases. The V gene's germline CDR1 is SGHAT and CDR2 FQNNGV. This CDR3 region has 16 residues. CDR3 in amino acids: CASSLDRTGIDTEAFS. The CDR3 DNA reads TGTGCCAGCAGCTTAGATCGGACAGGGATTGACACTGAAGCTTTCTCT.

This clonotype has at least ten counts. V gene TRBV5-8 combines with J gene TRBJ2-2; D is perhaps TRBD2 (5 bases). The CDR3 totals 16 residues. Germline V lookup: CDR1 SGHTS, CDR2 YDEGEE. V lost 4 bases to trimming and J lost 3 bases, with 16 bases between them. The CDR3 nucleotides read TGTGCCAGCAGCCAGATACGAGGGATTGACACCGGGGAGCTGTTTTTT. As protein: CASSQIRGIDTGELFF. The variable domain in full, with the rest retrieved from reference TRBV5-8 and TRBJ2-2, is EAGVTQSPTHLIKTRGQQATLRCSPISGHTSVYWYQQALGLGLQFLLWYDEGEERNRGNFPPRFSGRQFPNYSSELNVNALELEDSALYLCASSQIRGIDTGELFFGEGSRLTVL.

In regard to this clonotype: This likely comes from a read error, as the CDR3 has no conserved phenylalanine or tryptophan at its end. The rearrangement links TRBV11-3 to TRBJ2-7, with D perhaps matching TRBD2 (6 bases). Germline values: CDR1 SGHNT, CDR2 YENEEA. CDR3 length: 13 residues. Here the CDR3 DNA reads TGTGCCAGCAACTTGGAGGGATTCTACGGGCAGTACTTA. Residues: CASNLEGFYGQYL.

Worth noting for this clonotype: Germline and junction disagree at one end, which may indicate a read error. The chain is built from TRBV5-6 and TRBJ2-5; weak D call: TRBD2 (6 bases). This CDR3 has 16 residues. Germline assignment: CDR1 SGHDT and CDR2 YYEEEE. This chain's CDR3 is CASSLRGGGTGETRYF. CDR3 DNA: TGTGCCAGCAGCCTCCGGGGAGGCGGGACTGGAGAGACCCGGTACTTC.